Listed below are T cell receptor beta chains from one sample, sequenced in a study of metastatic and nonmetastatic thyroid tumors. TCRdb reanalyzed the PCR reads with MiXCR. The top ten hold 10% to 15% of the sample, which has 6,400 or so clones, about 33% seen once. The source material was adjacent normal tissue. The receptors here all came from a female donor with papillary thyroid cancer or a benign thyroid nodule (not recorded which). Some clones in this sample may be carry-over from other donors' samples. Each CDR3 is given with its conserved first and last residue. Each record gives: V gene, J gene, D gene, clone size, CDR3 DNA, CDR3 protein. A D gene is named only where the DNA matches it firmly. Clone size is not always given. Where it is, it says once, few, many or a class for expanded clones.

v_call: TRBV6-4; j_call: TRBJ1-1; d_call: NA; clone_size: NA; cdr3_nt: TGTGCCAGCAGTACAGGGCGGACTGAAGCTTTCTTT; cdr3_aa: CASSTGRTEAFF
v_call: TRBV5-1; j_call: TRBJ1-2; d_call: TRBD1; clone_size: NA; cdr3_nt: TGCGCCAGCAGCCAAACTTCGGACAGGGCGGGAGGCTACACCTTC; cdr3_aa: CASSQTSDRAGGYTF
v_call: TRBV5-1; j_call: TRBJ1-2; d_call: NA; clone_size: NA; cdr3_nt: TGCGCCAACAGCTCGGGTCAGGGTTTAGGTGGCTACCCCTTC; cdr3_aa: CANSSGQGLGGYPF
v_call: TRBV7-2; j_call: TRBJ1-3; d_call: NA; clone_size: NA; cdr3_nt: TGTGCCAGCAGCTCCTCCAACTCTGGAAACACCATATATTTT; cdr3_aa: CASSSSNSGNTIYF
v_call: TRBV9; j_call: TRBJ2-2; d_call: TRBD2; clone_size: NA; cdr3_nt: TGTGCCAGCAGCGCTCCATGGACTAGCGGGAGATCCGGGGAGCTGTTTTTT; cdr3_aa: CASSAPWTSGRSGELFF
v_call: TRBV6-1; j_call: TRBJ2-7; d_call: NA; clone_size: NA; cdr3_nt: TGTGCCAGCAGGGGCCCGGGGTACTACTACGAGCAGTACTTC; cdr3_aa: CASRGPGYYYEQYF
v_call: TRBV7-7; j_call: TRBJ2-3; d_call: NA; clone_size: NA; cdr3_nt: TGTGCTAGCAGCTTAGGATTGGCAGATACGCAGTATTTT; cdr3_aa: CASSLGLADTQYF
v_call: TRBV28; j_call: TRBJ1-2; d_call: NA; clone_size: NA; cdr3_nt: TGTGCGAGCAGAGCGGGCCAATCCCAAGTGGAGGGCAACACCTTC; cdr3_aa: CASRAGQSQVEGNTF
v_call: TRBV6-1; j_call: TRBJ2-2; d_call: TRBD2; clone_size: NA; cdr3_nt: TGTGCCAGCCGGGGACTAGCGGGTTTAGGGGAGCTGTTTTTT; cdr3_aa: CASRGLAGLGELFF
v_call: TRBV3-1; j_call: TRBJ2-7; d_call: NA; clone_size: NA; cdr3_nt: TGTGCCAGCAGCCATCTGACTAGGGAGCAGTACTTC; cdr3_aa: CASSHLTREQYF
v_call: TRBV7-8; j_call: TRBJ2-7; d_call: TRBD2; clone_size: NA; cdr3_nt: TGTGCCAGCAGCTTTCTAGCGGGAGAAGCCTCATACGAGCAGTACTTC; cdr3_aa: CASSFLAGEASYEQYF
v_call: TRBV11-3; j_call: TRBJ1-1; d_call: NA; clone_size: NA; cdr3_nt: TGTGCCAGCAGCTTAACCCCCGGGACGAACACTGAAGCTTTCTTT; cdr3_aa: CASSLTPGTNTEAFF
v_call: TRBV12-3/TRBV12-4; j_call: TRBJ2-3; d_call: NA; clone_size: few; cdr3_nt: TGTGCCAGCAGCCTACTAGATACGCAGTATTTT; cdr3_aa: CASSLLDTQYF
v_call: TRBV29-1; j_call: TRBJ1-3; d_call: NA; clone_size: few; cdr3_nt: TGCAGCGTTGTTCAGGGAGGCTCTGGAAACACCATATATTTT; cdr3_aa: CSVVQGGSGNTIYF
v_call: TRBV11-3; j_call: TRBJ2-7; d_call: TRBD1; clone_size: NA; cdr3_nt: TGTGCCAGCAGCTCTGCGGACAGGACCTACGAGCAGTACTTC; cdr3_aa: CASSSADRTYEQYF
v_call: TRBV28; j_call: TRBJ1-6; d_call: NA; clone_size: NA; cdr3_nt: TGTGCCAGCAGTCCAGGGTCCGTTTATAATTCACCCCTCCACTTT; cdr3_aa: CASSPGSVYNSPLHF
v_call: TRBV11-2; j_call: TRBJ1-2; d_call: NA; clone_size: large; cdr3_nt: TGTGCCAGCAGCTTAGGGTCGACAGGATCGCTGTATGGCTACACCTTC; cdr3_aa: CASSLGSTGSLYGYTF
v_call: TRBV7-3; j_call: TRBJ2-3; d_call: TRBD2; clone_size: NA; cdr3_nt: TGTGCCAGCAGCTTAGCGGGAGGGCTAGGAGATACGCAGTATTTT; cdr3_aa: CASSLAGGLGDTQYF
v_call: TRBV6-1; j_call: TRBJ2-1; d_call: NA; clone_size: NA; cdr3_nt: TGTGCCAGCCGCGCGGGCGGGAATGTTAATGAGCAGTTCTTC; cdr3_aa: CASRAGGNVNEQFF
v_call: TRBV6-1; j_call: TRBJ2-3; d_call: TRBD2; clone_size: few; cdr3_nt: TGTGCCAGCCTTAGCGGGAGGGGGACTAGCACAGATACGCAGTATTTT; cdr3_aa: CASLSGRGTSTDTQYF
v_call: TRBV12-5; j_call: TRBJ1-1; d_call: TRBD1; clone_size: NA; cdr3_nt: TGTGCTAGTGGTCCCGTAACAGGGGTGGGGACTGAAGCTTTCTTT; cdr3_aa: CASGPVTGVGTEAFF
v_call: TRBV20-1; j_call: TRBJ1-6; d_call: NA; clone_size: NA; cdr3_nt: TGCAGTGCATTCGGGGGAGTGGGTTCACCCCTCCACTTT; cdr3_aa: CSAFGGVGSPLHF
v_call: TRBV6-1; j_call: TRBJ2-7; d_call: NA; clone_size: NA; cdr3_nt: TGTGCCAGCAGTGAGGCATGGCCCTACGAGCAGTACTTC; cdr3_aa: CASSEAWPYEQYF
v_call: TRBV6-1; j_call: TRBJ1-5; d_call: TRBD1; clone_size: few; cdr3_nt: TGTGCCAGCAAGGGAGGCGGGACAGTCAATCAGCCCCAGCATTTT; cdr3_aa: CASKGGGTVNQPQHF
v_call: TRBV29-1; j_call: TRBJ2-5; d_call: TRBD2; clone_size: many; cdr3_nt: TGCAGCGTTGGGGTAGCGGGGGGGGGAGAGACCCAGTACTTC; cdr3_aa: CSVGVAGGGETQYF
v_call: TRBV2; j_call: TRBJ1-5; d_call: TRBD1; clone_size: NA; cdr3_nt: TGTGCCAGCAGTGAAGCGCCTGAGGGGGCTAGAAATCAGCCCCAGCATTTT; cdr3_aa: CASSEAPEGARNQPQHF
v_call: TRBV6-1; j_call: TRBJ2-1; d_call: NA; clone_size: NA; cdr3_nt: TGTGCCAGCAGTGAACCGATCTACAATGAGCAGTTCTTC; cdr3_aa: CASSEPIYNEQFF
v_call: TRBV27; j_call: TRBJ2-2; d_call: TRBD2; clone_size: NA; cdr3_nt: TGTGCCAGCAGTTTATCGGCTAGCGGGACGAGAACCGGGGAGCTGTTTTTT; cdr3_aa: CASSLSASGTRTGELFF
v_call: TRBV19; j_call: TRBJ2-5; d_call: TRBD2; clone_size: NA; cdr3_nt: TGTGCCAGTAGTAGAAAGGGGGGGACTAGCGCCCTTCTCACCCAGTACTTC; cdr3_aa: CASSRKGGTSALLTQYF
v_call: TRBV2; j_call: TRBJ2-7; d_call: TRBD2; clone_size: few; cdr3_nt: TGTGCCAGCAGATTGGGACTAGCGGACTACGAGCAGTACTTC; cdr3_aa: CASRLGLADYEQYF
v_call: TRBV5-1; j_call: TRBJ2-7; d_call: NA; clone_size: NA; cdr3_nt: TGCGCCAGCAGTGACGACTCCTACGAGCAGTACTTC; cdr3_aa: CASSDDSYEQYF
v_call: TRBV11-2; j_call: TRBJ2-1; d_call: TRBD2; clone_size: NA; cdr3_nt: TGTGCCAGCAGCTTAGATTTGGGGGGGAAGCAGTTCTTC; cdr3_aa: CASSLDLGGKQFF
v_call: TRBV7-8; j_call: TRBJ2-7; d_call: NA; clone_size: NA; cdr3_nt: TGTGCCAGCAGCCCGGGGCCCTCCTACGAGCAGTACTTC; cdr3_aa: CASSPGPSYEQYF
v_call: TRBV6-1; j_call: TRBJ2-1; d_call: TRBD2; clone_size: many; cdr3_nt: TGTGCCAGCAGTGACACTGGGACTAGCGGGATCAATGAACAGTTCTTC; cdr3_aa: CASSDTGTSGINEQFF
v_call: TRBV5-1; j_call: TRBJ2-1; d_call: TRBD2; clone_size: NA; cdr3_nt: TGCGCCAGCAGCGTCCTAGCGGGAGCCAATGAGCAGTTCTTC; cdr3_aa: CASSVLAGANEQFF
v_call: TRBV6-1; j_call: TRBJ1-2; d_call: NA; clone_size: large; cdr3_nt: TGTGCCAGCAGTGAAATCGGACGAACCGCGGGCTACACCTTC; cdr3_aa: CASSEIGRTAGYTF
v_call: TRBV27; j_call: TRBJ2-5; d_call: NA; clone_size: NA; cdr3_nt: TGTGCCAGCAGTTTTAGGAAACGGGAGACCCAGTACTTC; cdr3_aa: CASSFRKRETQYF